This is a list of T cell receptor beta chains from one sample in a study of graft-versus-host responses after intestinal transplantation. The antigens of these receptors remain unknown. Assay: immunoSEQ multiplex PCR; the TCRdb copy retains only in-frame clones and omits some. The sample consists of about 47,000 clones, approximately 95% of them appearing once. Sequences were derived from unstimulated CD8+ T cells sorted from spleen or lymph node cells, sampled before transplant. The receptors derive from a human donor who was the organ donor for an intestinal transplant. Each CDR3 is given with its conserved first and last residue. A D gene is named only where the DNA matches it firmly. Clone size, where shown, is once, few, many, or a class for clones that have expanded.

j_gene,v_gene,d_gene,abundance,CDR3aa,CDR3nt
TRBJ2-7,TRBV6-1,TRBD2,.,CASSEGGEGLKQYF,TGTGCCAGCAGTGAAGGAGGGGAGGGGTTGAAGCAGTACTTC
TRBJ2-3,TRBV5-8,.,.,CASSLLWTGPVADTQYF,TGTGCCAGCAGCTTGCTCTGGACGGGGCCGGTAGCAGATACGCAGTATTTT
TRBJ2-3,TRBV4-3,.,.,CASSQVTRDTQYF,TGCGCCAGCAGCCAAGTTACACGAGATACGCAGTATTTT
TRBJ1-1,TRBV18,TRBD1,.,CASSPGQAEDTEAFF,TGTGCCAGCTCACCAGGACAGGCCGAGGACACTGAAGCTTTCTTT
TRBJ2-7,TRBV4-1,TRBD2,.,CASSQRSGGAFYEQYF,TGCGCCAGCAGCCAAAGGTCCGGGGGGGCCTTCTACGAGCAGTACTTC
TRBJ2-7,TRBV2,.,.,CASSERVTYEQYF,TGTGCCAGCAGTGAGCGGGTGACCTACGAGCAGTACTTC
TRBJ1-1,TRBV10-1,.,few,CASSESGNEAFF,TGCGCCAGCAGTGAGTCAGGGAATGAAGCTTTCTTT
TRBJ1-4,TRBV13,.,.,CASSLGTGVSEKLFF,TGTGCCAGCAGCTTAGGCACCGGGGTCAGCGAAAAACTGTTTTTT
TRBJ2-1,TRBV9,TRBD2,.,CASSGLSSGVYNEQFF,TGTGCCAGCAGCGGGTTGTCTAGCGGGGTTTACAATGAGCAGTTCTTC
TRBJ2-5,TRBV2,TRBD1,.,CANQAKGATGPGRETQYF,TGTGCCAACCAAGCAAAGGGGGCGACTGGCCCCGGTCGAGAGACCCAGTACTTC
TRBJ2-2,TRBV27,.,.,CASSRVAGELFF,TGTGCCAGCTCTCGGGTTGCCGGGGAGCTGTTTTTT
TRBJ2-7,TRBV6-4,.,.,CASSDGDSEQYF,TGTGCCAGCAGTGACGGCGATTCCGAGCAGTACTTC
TRBJ1-2,TRBV7-8,TRBD1,.,CASSLAGQGLGYTF,TGTGCCAGCAGCCTGGCAGGACAGGGTCTAGGCTACACCTTC
TRBJ1-6,TRBV27,TRBD1,.,CASSFSGTGNSPLHF,TGTGCCAGCAGTTTCAGCGGGACAGGGAATTCACCCCTCCACTTT
TRBJ2-1,TRBV10-3,.,.,CAISVESPNEQFF,TGTGCCATCAGTGTAGAGTCACCCAATGAGCAGTTCTTC
TRBJ2-7,TRBV7-8,.,.,CASSLLGGTSQDTYEQYF,TGTGCCAGCAGCTTGCTGGGGGGCACGTCACAGGACACCTACGAGCAGTACTTC
TRBJ1-2,TRBV4-3,.,.,CASSQDQDRLYGYTF,TGCGCCAGCAGCCAAGATCAGGACAGACTCTATGGCTACACCTTC
TRBJ2-4,TRBV5-6,TRBD1,.,CASSLVAGGVGGNIQYF,TGTGCCAGCAGCTTGGTGGCAGGGGGCGTAGGGGGAAACATTCAGTACTTC
TRBJ2-2,TRBV4-3,TRBD1,.,CASSQDRGWELFF,TGCGCCAGCAGCCAGGACAGGGGATGGGAGCTGTTTTTT
TRBJ2-7,TRBV27,.,.,CASSLIQGSLHEQYF,TGTGCCAGCAGTTTAATACAGGGTAGCCTCCACGAGCAGTACTTC
TRBJ2-7,TRBV2,.,.,CASSESPAYEQYF,TGTGCCAGCAGTGAAAGTCCGGCCTACGAGCAGTACTTC
TRBJ2-7,TRBV7-2,.,once,CASSLRENSYEQYF,TGTGCCAGCAGCTTAAGGGAAAACTCCTACGAGCAGTACTTC
TRBJ1-1,TRBV4-1,.,.,CASSQEKTGFPSTEAFF,TGCGCCAGCAGCCAGGAAAAAACAGGGTTCCCGTCAACTGAAGCTTTCTTT
TRBJ2-2,TRBV9,.,.,CASSEMTGGSGELFF,TGTGCCAGCAGCGAGATGACAGGTGGTTCCGGGGAGCTGTTTTTT
TRBJ2-2,TRBV5-1,TRBD2,.,CASSSSRLAANTGELFF,TGCGCCAGCAGCTCCTCAAGACTAGCGGCAAACACCGGGGAGCTGTTTTTT
TRBJ1-1,TRBV28,.,.,CASSLYGGPAFF,TGTGCCAGCAGTTTATATGGCGGGCCAGCTTTCTTT
TRBJ2-3,TRBV7-9,.,.,CASSLAYRSLTDTQYF,TGTGCCAGCAGCTTAGCTTACAGGAGTTTGACAGATACGCAGTATTTT
TRBJ1-2,TRBV10-2,.,.,CASSESGDLYGYTF,TGCGCCAGCAGTGAGTCCGGGGATCTCTATGGCTACACCTTC
TRBJ1-1,TRBV4-1,.,.,CASSQTANTEAFF,TGCGCCAGCAGTCAGACCGCGAACACTGAAGCTTTCTTT
TRBJ1-5,TRBV27,.,.,CASSLSGGLSNQPQHF,TGTGCCAGCAGTTTATCGGGAGGCTTAAGCAATCAGCCCCAGCATTTT
TRBJ1-1,TRBV6-1,.,.,CASIGGGIAEAFF,TGTGCCAGCATTGGAGGGGGGATAGCTGAAGCTTTCTTT
TRBJ1-3,TRBV6-6,.,.,CASKLEGSSGNTIYF,TGTGCCAGCAAACTCGAGGGCAGCTCTGGAAACACCATATATTTT
TRBJ2-7,TRBV5-4,TRBD2,.,CASSPGLAAPYEQYF,TGTGCCAGCAGCCCGGGACTAGCGGCACCATATGAGCAGTACTTC
TRBJ1-5,TRBV27,.,once,CASSLQGAGQPQHF,TGTGCCAGCAGTTTACAAGGGGCGGGTCAGCCCCAGCATTTT
TRBJ1-5,TRBV29-1,TRBD1,.,CSGSQGIGFASNQPQHF,TGCAGCGGTTCACAGGGGATTGGGTTTGCGAGCAATCAGCCCCAGCATTTT
TRBJ2-5,TRBV28,TRBD2,.,CASSLGEGKQETQYF,TGTGCCAGCAGTTTGGGGGAGGGGAAACAAGAGACCCAGTACTTC
TRBJ1-1,TRBV4-3,TRBD1,.,CASSQAGTGTEAFF,TGCGCCAGCAGCCAAGCTGGGACAGGGACTGAAGCCTTCTTT
TRBJ2-7,TRBV5-6,TRBD1,.,CASSAGTGHEQYF,TGTGCCAGCAGCGCTGGGACAGGTCATGAGCAGTACTTC
TRBJ2-2,TRBV12-5,.,.,CASGLLAGRGTGELFF,TGTGCTAGTGGTTTGCTAGCAGGGCGGGGTACCGGGGAGCTGTTTTTT
TRBJ2-7,TRBV7-9,.,.,CASSLSSDEQYF,TGTGCCAGCAGCTTGTCTTCCGACGAGCAGTACTTC
TRBJ2-7,TRBV4-3,.,.,CASSQAETASLYEQYF,TGCGCCAGCAGCCAAGCGGAGACAGCGTCCCTCTACGAGCAGTACTTC
TRBJ1-1,TRBV19,.,.,CASTDPRKGVIDTEAFF,TGTGCCAGTACCGACCCCCGAAAGGGTGTTATTGACACTGAAGCTTTCTTT
TRBJ1-5,TRBV6-1,.,once,CASNHPYQGNQPQHF,TGTGCCAGCAACCACCCGTATCAGGGCAATCAGCCCCAGCATTTT
TRBJ1-1,TRBV6-5,.,.,CASSPTGNTEAFF,TGTGCCAGCAGCCCGACAGGGAACACTGAAGCTTTCTTT
TRBJ1-4,TRBV7-6,.,.,CASSLNRVDEKLFF,TGTGCCAGCAGCTTAAACAGGGTCGATGAAAAACTGTTTTTT
TRBJ1-5,TRBV10-3,.,.,CAISEDRFSQPQHF,TGTGCCATCAGTGAGGACAGGTTTAGTCAGCCCCAGCATTTT
TRBJ2-7,TRBV4-2,.,.,CASSQAAGVMIEQYF,TGTGCCAGCAGCCAAGCGGCCGGGGTTATGATCGAGCAGTACTTC
TRBJ2-7,TRBV7-6,TRBD1,.,CASSLAGPGQEGYEQYF,TGTGCCAGCAGCTTGGCGGGACCGGGACAGGAGGGGTACGAGCAGTACTTC
TRBJ2-5,TRBV29-1,TRBD2,.,CSVLQRGGANRETQYF,TGCAGCGTTTTACAGCGGGGGGGAGCCAACAGGGAGACCCAGTACTTC
TRBJ2-2,TRBV4-1,.,.,CASSQGAGGAGELFF,TGCGCCAGCAGCCAAGGGGCGGGCGGCGCCGGGGAGCTGTTTTTT
TRBJ1-4,TRBV9,.,once,CASSVGGPGATNEKLFF,TGTGCCAGCAGCGTAGGAGGGCCAGGTGCAACTAATGAAAAACTGTTTTTT
TRBJ2-2,TRBV29-1,TRBD2,.,CSVEKGLAGGRTGELFF,TGCAGCGTTGAAAAGGGACTAGCGGGGGGGCGCACCGGGGAGCTGTTTTTT
TRBJ1-1,TRBV2,TRBD1,.,CASSEIFPGTVSNEAFF,TGTGCCAGCAGTGAAATTTTTCCAGGGACAGTGTCAAACGAAGCTTTCTTT
TRBJ2-5,TRBV11-2,TRBD1,.,CASSAPGQGQETQYF,TGTGCCAGCAGCGCTCCGGGACAGGGGCAAGAGACCCAGTACTTC
TRBJ2-3,TRBV13,.,.,CASSLAGSGGGTDTQYF,TGTGCCAGCAGCTTAGCCGGATCGGGCGGGGGCACAGATACGCAGTATTTT